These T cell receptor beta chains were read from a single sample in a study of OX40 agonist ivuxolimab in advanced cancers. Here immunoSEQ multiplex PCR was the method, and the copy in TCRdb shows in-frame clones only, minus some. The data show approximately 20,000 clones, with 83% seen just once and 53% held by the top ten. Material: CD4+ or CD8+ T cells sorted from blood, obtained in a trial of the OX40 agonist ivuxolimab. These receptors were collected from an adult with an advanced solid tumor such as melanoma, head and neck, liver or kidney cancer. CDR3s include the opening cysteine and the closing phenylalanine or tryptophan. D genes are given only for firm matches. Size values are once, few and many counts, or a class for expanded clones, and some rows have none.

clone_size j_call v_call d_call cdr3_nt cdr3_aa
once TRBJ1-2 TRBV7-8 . TGTGCCAGCAGCTTACGAAACACCCCCGGCGGCTATGGCTACACCTTC CASSLRNTPGGYGYTF
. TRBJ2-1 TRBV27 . TGTGCCAGCAGTCCCCCGGGAATCCATGAGCAGTTCTTC CASSPPGIHEQFF
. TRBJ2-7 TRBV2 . TGTGCCTCCGGGCACGGCCCTTCCTACGAGCAGTACTTC CASGHGPSYEQYF
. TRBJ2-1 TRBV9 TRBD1 TGTGCCAGCAGCGTAGGTTTAGGGGGCTATGAGCAGTTCTTC CASSVGLGGYEQFF
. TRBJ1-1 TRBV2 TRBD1 TGTGCCAGCAGTTTAAGGACAGGGTTGAACACTGAAGCTTTCTTT CASSLRTGLNTEAFF
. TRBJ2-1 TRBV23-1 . TGCGCCAGCAGTCAATGCGGAAAGGTCTACAATGAGCAGTTCTTC CASSQCGKVYNEQFF
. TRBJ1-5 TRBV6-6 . TGTGCCAGCAGTTACGGACCGAGACCCAATCAGCCCCAGCATTTT CASSYGPRPNQPQHF
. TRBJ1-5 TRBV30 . TGTGCCTGGAGTGTGGAGTTGAGCAATCAGCCCCAGCATTTT CAWSVELSNQPQHF
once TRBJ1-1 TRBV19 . TGTGCCAGTAGCGGGACGGTGGCTGAAGCTTTCTTT CASSGTVAEAFF
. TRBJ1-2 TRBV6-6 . TGTGCCAGCAGCCAGAGGGCCGGCGGGGGTGGCTACACCTTC CASSQRAGGGGYTF
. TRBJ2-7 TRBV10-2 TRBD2 TGCGCCAGCAACCCGGGACTAGCTTACGAGCAGTACTTC CASNPGLAYEQYF
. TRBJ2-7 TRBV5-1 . TGCGCCAGCAGCCCAAGCACTGCCTACGAGCAGTACTTC CASSPSTAYEQYF
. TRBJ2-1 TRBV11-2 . TGTGCCAGCAGCTTAGGGGACGGAAGCTTTTACAATGAGCAGTTCTTC CASSLGDGSFYNEQFF
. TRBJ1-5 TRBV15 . TGTGCCACCGGCAGAGAACCAGGTCAGCCCCAGCATTTT CATGREPGQPQHF
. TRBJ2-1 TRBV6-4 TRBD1 TGTGCCAGTTGGACAGGGGGCAATGAGCAGTTCTTC CASWTGGNEQFF
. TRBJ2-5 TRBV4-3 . TGCGCCAGCAGCTTGTACATGGTTGGCGAGACCCAGTACTTC CASSLYMVGETQYF
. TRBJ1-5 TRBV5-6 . TGTGCCAGCAGCTTGAAGGGGTGGGATCAGCCCCAGCATTTT CASSLKGWDQPQHF
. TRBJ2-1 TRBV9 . TGTGCCAGCAGCCCCCAAGGGGGATCCTCCTACAATGAGCAGTTCTTC CASSPQGGSSYNEQFF